The clone carrying this T cell receptor beta chain has a count of ten or more. As for time point: sample taken at primary tumor resection. From tumor, nontumor lung or frozen PBMC, whole RNA was taken unsorted for sequencing. Germline values: CDR1 SQVTM, CDR2 ANQGSEA. The CDR3 contains 13 residues. V lost 4 bases and J 7 bases, leaving 14 bases between the germline ends. This sample is drawn from a study of spatial heterogeneity in lung cancer. Via MiXCR, TCRdb re-called the 5' RACE reads, giving one row per CDR3 protein. The table lists about 95,000 distinct CDR3 sequences, roughly 9.5% of them singletons, with 6% to 7.5% in the top ten.

V is TRBV29-1 and J is TRBJ2-1; possibly TRBD1 or TRBD2 for D (6 bases each). The sequence derives from a male donor with early-stage non-small cell lung cancer. This material consisted of PBMCs, taken at surgery. CDR3 residues: CSVAGAKGNEQFF. The CDR3 region has the DNA TGCAGCGTTGCGGGGGCCAAGGGGAATGAGCAGTTCTTC.